A selection of T cell receptor beta chains follows, all from one sample in a study of blood T cell repertoires in COVID-19. Here immunoSEQ multiplex PCR was the method, and the copy in TCRdb shows in-frame clones only, minus some. The sample shows over 200,000 clones, 70% to 90% of them seen only once. Sequenced: PBMCs or T cells enriched from blood (not recorded which). The receptor source for this set is a woman between 50 and 59 years old in a cohort exposed to, infected with or recovered from COVID-19 (not recorded which). Each CDR3 is given without its conserved first and last residue. Only some rows state a clone size, as once, few, many or a class for expanded clones.

J gene,V gene,clone size,CDR3 length,CDR3 protein
TRBJ2-6,TRBV6-5,.,10,ASTLGANVLT
TRBJ1-1,TRBV30,.,11,AWDRSTNTEAF
TRBJ1-4,TRBV6-5,.,13,ASSPGGWIDEKLF
TRBJ2-7,TRBV2,.,11,ASNPWESYEQY
TRBJ2-3,TRBV9,.,14,ASSVGLAGDGDTQY
TRBJ2-3,TRBV4-2,.,14,ASSPRGGANTDTQY
TRBJ1-2,TRBV4-2,.,12,ASSHEQGYYGYT
TRBJ1-2,TRBV6-1,few,11,ASSLGQNYGYT
TRBJ2-7,TRBV6-6,.,13,ASSRGGATSYEQY
TRBJ1-1,TRBV7-2,.,12,ASSSRGGYTEAF
TRBJ1-1,TRBV6-5,.,10,ASSNRGGEAF
TRBJ2-3,TRBV28,.,13,ASSPVGFHTDTQY
TRBJ1-1,TRBV19,.,12,ASSRFEVYTEAF
TRBJ2-2,TRBV3-1/TRBV3-2,.,14,ASSAQGAANTGELF
TRBJ2-2,TRBV9,.,13,ASSAWDRGPGELF
TRBJ1-1,TRBV5-4,.,14,ASSLGQGLMNTEAF
TRBJ1-1,TRBV5-1,once,12,ASSLGQIGTEAF
TRBJ2-5,TRBV5-6,.,15,ASRSTRASGTQETQY
TRBJ2-7,TRBV19,.,11,ASSMTASYEQY
TRBJ2-7,TRBV11-3,.,11,ASSKAGGLEQY
TRBJ2-5,TRBV5-1,.,14,ASSLAGPEGGETQY